These T cell receptor beta chains were read from a single sample in a study of T-cell memory formation after mild COVID-19. Each CDR3 protein is one row after TCRdb ran MiXCR on the 5' RACE reads. The sample includes a few hundred thousand distinct CDR3 sequences, 8% to 10% of them seen just once. Sequences were obtained from PBMCs or a T cell subset sorted from them (not recorded which). Receptors were obtained from a man between 18 and 29 years old who had mild COVID-19 (a few samples of this study predate the infection). Cell type and time point are not known. Both conserved end residues are part of each CDR3. D genes are given only for firm matches. A row's size may be missing; if present it is once, few, many or a size class.

v_call,j_call,d_call,clone_size,cdr3_aa,cdr3_nt
TRBV5-1,TRBJ2-1,TRBD2,few,CASSLAGGAWNEQFF,TGCGCCAGCAGCTTGGCCGGGGGGGCCTGGAATGAGCAGTTCTTC
TRBV20-1,TRBJ2-5,TRBD2,-,CSARTSGGTETQYF,TGCAGTGCGCGGACTAGCGGGGGGACAGAGACCCAGTACTTC
TRBV20-1,TRBJ2-3,-,-,CSAPLQTSTDTQYF,TGCAGTGCTCCCCTACAGACTAGCACAGATACGCAGTATTTT
TRBV7-2,TRBJ1-1,TRBD1,many,CASSRDRGSTEAFF,TGTGCCAGCAGTAGGGACAGGGGAAGCACTGAAGCTTTCTTT
TRBV4-3,TRBJ2-1,-,few,CASSQDTDRTAEQFF,TGCGCCAGCAGCCAAGATACGGACCGAACCGCTGAGCAGTTCTTC
TRBV12-3/TRBV12-4,TRBJ1-2,-,many,CASSLQGALGYTF,TGTGCCAGCAGTTTGCAAGGGGCCCTGGGCTACACCTTC
TRBV6-2/TRBV6-3,TRBJ1-2,-,few,CASRQPRGYTF,TGTGCCAGCAGACAACCTAGGGGCTACACCTTC
TRBV7-2,TRBJ2-5,-,few,CASSAPLVYETQYF,TGTGCCAGCAGCGCCCCCCTAGTTTATGAGACCCAGTACTTC
TRBV18,TRBJ2-3,-,-,CASSPLSGTDTQYF,TGTGCCAGCTCACCTCTCTCGGGGACAGATACGCAGTATTTT
TRBV12-3/TRBV12-4,TRBJ2-3,TRBD2,few,CASSGTSGGADTQYF,TGTGCCAGCAGTGGGACTAGCGGGGGGGCCGATACGCAGTATTTT
TRBV12-5,TRBJ2-5,-,few,CASGPAGAGTVTQYF,TGTGCTAGTGGCCCCGCGGGGGCGGGTACAGTTACCCAGTACTTC
TRBV5-1,TRBJ2-2,-,-,CASSLVPTRPGELFF,TGCGCCAGCAGCTTGGTGCCCACTAGGCCCGGGGAGCTGTTTTTT
TRBV6-5,TRBJ2-3,-,-,CASSYRGGPTLDTQYF,TGTGCCAGCAGTTACCGCGGGGGCCCCACTTTGGATACGCAGTATTTT
TRBV7-2,TRBJ2-1,TRBD2,-,CASSLMTSGGYEQFF,TGTGCCAGCAGCTTAATGACTAGCGGGGGTTATGAGCAGTTCTTC
TRBV5-1,TRBJ2-5,TRBD1,few,CASSLAWQGALETQYF,TGCGCCAGCAGCTTGGCCTGGCAGGGGGCTTTGGAGACCCAGTACTTC
TRBV6-5,TRBJ2-2,TRBD1,-,CASSYQITGGRFALTGELFF,TGTGCCAGCAGTTACCAGATCACAGGGGGCCGGTTTGCTCTCACCGGGGAGCTGTTTTTT
TRBV6-2/TRBV6-3,TRBJ2-1,TRBD1,few,CASSRLWTGRAYNEQFF,TGTGCCAGCAGCCGACTGTGGACAGGACGGGCATACAATGAGCAGTTCTTC
TRBV20-1,TRBJ2-2,-,-,CSASSQPSGELFF,TGCAGTGCTAGTAGTCAACCGTCAGGGGAGCTGTTTTTT
TRBV12-3/TRBV12-4,TRBJ2-3,-,-,CASRLGAGRTDTQYF,TGTGCCAGCAGGTTGGGAGCGGGCCGCACAGATACGCAGTATTTT
TRBV7-9,TRBJ1-4,-,few,CASSLGVDGREKLFF,TGTGCCAGCAGCCTCGGGGTCGATGGGAGGGAAAAACTGTTTTTT
TRBV27,TRBJ1-1,-,few,CASSQGSWAFF,TGTGCCAGCAGTCAGGGTAGCTGGGCTTTCTTT
TRBV3-1,TRBJ1-1,-,-,CASSQGSGPEAFF,TGTGCCAGCAGCCAAGGCTCAGGCCCTGAAGCTTTCTTT
TRBV2,TRBJ1-1,-,-,CASSEIKIGRGLNTEAFF,TGTGCCAGCAGTGAAATAAAGATCGGGAGAGGTCTTAACACTGAAGCTTTCTTT
TRBV6-5,TRBJ2-5,-,few,CASSREGRETQYF,TGTGCCAGCAGTCGAGAGGGGCGGGAGACCCAGTACTTC
TRBV12-3/TRBV12-4,TRBJ2-1,TRBD2,few,CASSPHRGGAYNEQFF,TGTGCCAGCAGCCCCCACCGCGGGGGGGCTTACAATGAGCAGTTCTTC
TRBV2,TRBJ2-5,-,-,CASSTGPETQYF,TGTGCCAGCAGTACAGGGCCGGAGACCCAGTACTTC
TRBV20-1,TRBJ2-3,TRBD2,few,CSARGGYSTDTQYF,TGCAGTGCTCGGGGGGGGTATAGCACAGATACGCAGTATTTT
TRBV6-5,TRBJ2-2,-,-,CASSYSTPGELFF,TGTGCCAGCAGTTACTCGACCCCAGGGGAGCTGTTTTTT
TRBV5-1,TRBJ1-2,TRBD1,few,CASSPGQGALSYGYTF,TGCGCCAGCAGCCCCGGACAGGGGGCCTTGAGCTATGGCTACACCTTC
TRBV5-1,TRBJ1-3,-,few,CASSEGQGNTIYF,TGCGCCAGCAGCGAGGGTCAAGGAAACACCATATATTTT
TRBV6-2/TRBV6-3,TRBJ2-2,-,-,CASSYGGNTGELFF,TGTGCCAGCAGTTACGGCGGGAACACCGGGGAGCTGTTTTTT
TRBV18,TRBJ2-5,TRBD1,few,CASSSGQEGETQYF,TGTGCCAGCTCATCGGGACAGGAAGGCGAGACCCAGTACTTC
TRBV24-1,TRBJ2-7,-,few,CATSDWLGEYEQYF,TGTGCCACCAGTGATTGGCTGGGGGAATACGAGCAGTACTTC
TRBV7-2,TRBJ2-5,-,few,CASSFPVHRQETQYF,TGTGCCAGCAGCTTCCCCGTTCACCGCCAAGAGACCCAGTACTTC
TRBV20-1,TRBJ2-3,TRBD1,few,CSAPDRGPDTQYF,TGCAGTGCCCCCGACAGGGGCCCAGATACGCAGTATTTT
TRBV12-3/TRBV12-4,TRBJ1-4,-,few,CASSLHDRPNEKLFF,TGTGCCAGCAGTTTACACGACAGACCAAATGAAAAACTGTTTTTT